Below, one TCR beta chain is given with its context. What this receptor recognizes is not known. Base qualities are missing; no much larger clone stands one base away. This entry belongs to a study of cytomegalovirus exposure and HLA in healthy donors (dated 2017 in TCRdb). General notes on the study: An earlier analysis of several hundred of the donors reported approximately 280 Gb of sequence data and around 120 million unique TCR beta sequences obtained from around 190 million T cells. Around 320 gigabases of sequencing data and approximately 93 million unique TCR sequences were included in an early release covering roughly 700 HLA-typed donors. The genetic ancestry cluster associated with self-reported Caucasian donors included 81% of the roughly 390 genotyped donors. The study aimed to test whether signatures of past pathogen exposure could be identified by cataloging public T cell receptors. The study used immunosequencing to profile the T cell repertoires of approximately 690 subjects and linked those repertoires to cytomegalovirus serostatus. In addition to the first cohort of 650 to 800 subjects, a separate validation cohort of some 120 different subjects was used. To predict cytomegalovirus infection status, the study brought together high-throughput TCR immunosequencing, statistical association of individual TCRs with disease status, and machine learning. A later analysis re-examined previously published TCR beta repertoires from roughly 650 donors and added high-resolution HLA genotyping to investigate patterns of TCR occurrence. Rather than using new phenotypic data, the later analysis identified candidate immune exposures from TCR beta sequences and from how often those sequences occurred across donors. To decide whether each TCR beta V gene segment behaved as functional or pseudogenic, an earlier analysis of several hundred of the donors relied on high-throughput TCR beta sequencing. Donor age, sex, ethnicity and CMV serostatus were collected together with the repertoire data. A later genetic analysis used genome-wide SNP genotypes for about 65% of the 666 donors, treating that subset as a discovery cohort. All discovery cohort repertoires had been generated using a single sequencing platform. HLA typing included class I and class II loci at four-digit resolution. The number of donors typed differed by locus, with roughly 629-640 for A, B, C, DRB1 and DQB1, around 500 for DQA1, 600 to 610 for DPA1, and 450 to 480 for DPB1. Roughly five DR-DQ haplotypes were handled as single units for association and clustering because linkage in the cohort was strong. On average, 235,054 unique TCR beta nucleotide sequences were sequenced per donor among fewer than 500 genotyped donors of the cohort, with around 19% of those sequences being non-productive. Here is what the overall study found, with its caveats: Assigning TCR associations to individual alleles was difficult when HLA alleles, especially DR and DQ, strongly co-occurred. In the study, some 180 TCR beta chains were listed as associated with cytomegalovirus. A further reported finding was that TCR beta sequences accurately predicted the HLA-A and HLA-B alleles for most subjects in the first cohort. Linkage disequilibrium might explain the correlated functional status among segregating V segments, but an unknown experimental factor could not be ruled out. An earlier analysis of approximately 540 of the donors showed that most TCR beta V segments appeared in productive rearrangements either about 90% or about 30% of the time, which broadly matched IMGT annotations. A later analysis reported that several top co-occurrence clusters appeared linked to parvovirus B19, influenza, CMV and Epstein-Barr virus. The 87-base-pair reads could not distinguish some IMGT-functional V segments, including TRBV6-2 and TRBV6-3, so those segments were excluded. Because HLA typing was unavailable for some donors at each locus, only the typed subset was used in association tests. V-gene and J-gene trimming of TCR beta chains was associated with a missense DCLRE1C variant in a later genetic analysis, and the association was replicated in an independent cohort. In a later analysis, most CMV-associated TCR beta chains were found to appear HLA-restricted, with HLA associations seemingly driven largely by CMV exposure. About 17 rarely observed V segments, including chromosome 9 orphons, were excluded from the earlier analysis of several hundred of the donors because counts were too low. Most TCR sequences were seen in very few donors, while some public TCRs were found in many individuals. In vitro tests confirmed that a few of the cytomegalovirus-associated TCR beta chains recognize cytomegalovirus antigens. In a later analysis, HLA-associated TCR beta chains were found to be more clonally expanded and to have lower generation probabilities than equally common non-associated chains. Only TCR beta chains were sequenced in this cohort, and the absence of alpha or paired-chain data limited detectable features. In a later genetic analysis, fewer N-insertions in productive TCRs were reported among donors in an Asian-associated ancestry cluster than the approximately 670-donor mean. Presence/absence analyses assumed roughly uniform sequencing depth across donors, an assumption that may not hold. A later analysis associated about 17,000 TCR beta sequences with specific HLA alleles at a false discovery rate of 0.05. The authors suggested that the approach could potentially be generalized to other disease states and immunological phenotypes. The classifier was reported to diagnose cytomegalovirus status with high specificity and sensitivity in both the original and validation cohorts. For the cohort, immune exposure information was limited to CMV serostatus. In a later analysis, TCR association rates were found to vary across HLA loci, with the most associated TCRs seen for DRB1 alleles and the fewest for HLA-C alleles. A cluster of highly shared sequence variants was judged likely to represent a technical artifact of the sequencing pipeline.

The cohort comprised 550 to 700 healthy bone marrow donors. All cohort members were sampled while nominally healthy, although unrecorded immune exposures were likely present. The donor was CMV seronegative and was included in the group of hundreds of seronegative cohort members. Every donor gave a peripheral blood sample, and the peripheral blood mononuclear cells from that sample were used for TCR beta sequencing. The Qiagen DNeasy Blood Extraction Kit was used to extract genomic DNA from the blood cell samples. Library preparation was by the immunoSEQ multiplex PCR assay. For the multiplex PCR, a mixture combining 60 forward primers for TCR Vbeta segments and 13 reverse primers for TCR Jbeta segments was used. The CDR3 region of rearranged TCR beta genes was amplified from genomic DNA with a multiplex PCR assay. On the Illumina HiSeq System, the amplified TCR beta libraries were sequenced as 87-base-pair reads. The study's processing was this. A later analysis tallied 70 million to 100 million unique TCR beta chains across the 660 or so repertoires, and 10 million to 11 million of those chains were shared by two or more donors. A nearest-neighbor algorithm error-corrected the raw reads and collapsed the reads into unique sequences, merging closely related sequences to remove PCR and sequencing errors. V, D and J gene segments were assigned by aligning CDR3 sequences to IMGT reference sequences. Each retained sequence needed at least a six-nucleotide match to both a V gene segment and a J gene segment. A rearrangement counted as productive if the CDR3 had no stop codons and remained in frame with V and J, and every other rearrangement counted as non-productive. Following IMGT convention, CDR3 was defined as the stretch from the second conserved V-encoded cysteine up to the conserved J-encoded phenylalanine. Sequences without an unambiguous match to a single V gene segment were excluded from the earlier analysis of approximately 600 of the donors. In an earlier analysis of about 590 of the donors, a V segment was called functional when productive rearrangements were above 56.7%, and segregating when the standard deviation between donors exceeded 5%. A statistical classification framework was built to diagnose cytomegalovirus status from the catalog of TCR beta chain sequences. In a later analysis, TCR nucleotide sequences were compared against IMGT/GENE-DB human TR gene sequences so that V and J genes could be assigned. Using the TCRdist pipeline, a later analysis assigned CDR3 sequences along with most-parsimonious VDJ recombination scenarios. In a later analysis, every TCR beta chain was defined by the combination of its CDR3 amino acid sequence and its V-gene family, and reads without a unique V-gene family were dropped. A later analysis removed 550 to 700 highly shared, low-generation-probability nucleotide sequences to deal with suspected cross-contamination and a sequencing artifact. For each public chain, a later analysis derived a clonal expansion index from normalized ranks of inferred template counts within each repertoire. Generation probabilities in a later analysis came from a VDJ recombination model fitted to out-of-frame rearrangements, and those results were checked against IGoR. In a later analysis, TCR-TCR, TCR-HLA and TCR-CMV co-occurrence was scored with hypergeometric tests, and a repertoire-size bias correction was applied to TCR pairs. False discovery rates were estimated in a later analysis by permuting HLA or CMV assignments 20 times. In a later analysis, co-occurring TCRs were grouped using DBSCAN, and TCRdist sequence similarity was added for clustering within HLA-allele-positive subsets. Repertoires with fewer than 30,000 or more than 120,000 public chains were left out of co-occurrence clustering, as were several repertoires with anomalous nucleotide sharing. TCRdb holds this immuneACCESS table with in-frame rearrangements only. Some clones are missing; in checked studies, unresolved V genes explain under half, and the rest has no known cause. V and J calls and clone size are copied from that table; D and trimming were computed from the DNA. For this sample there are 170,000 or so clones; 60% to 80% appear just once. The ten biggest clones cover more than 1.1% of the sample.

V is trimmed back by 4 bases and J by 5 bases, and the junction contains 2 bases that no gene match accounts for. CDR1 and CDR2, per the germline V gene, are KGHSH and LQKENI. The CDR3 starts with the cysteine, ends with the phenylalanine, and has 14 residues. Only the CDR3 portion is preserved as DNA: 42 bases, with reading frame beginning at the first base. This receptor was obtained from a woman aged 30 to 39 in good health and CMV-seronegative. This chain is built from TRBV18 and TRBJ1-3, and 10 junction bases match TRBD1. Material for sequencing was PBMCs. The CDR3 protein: CASSLGQGRNTIYF. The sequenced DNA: TGTGCCAGCTCACTGGGACAGGGGAGAAACACCATATATTTT. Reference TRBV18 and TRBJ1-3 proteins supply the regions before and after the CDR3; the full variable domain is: NAGVMQNPRHLVRRRGQEARLRCSPMKGHSHVYWYRQLPEEGLKFMVYLQKENIIDESGMPKERFSAEFPKEGPSILRIQQVVRGDSAAYFCASSLGQGRNTIYFGEGSWLTVV.